This T cell receptor beta chain comes out of a study of CD8 T cells in ankylosing spondylitis. This clonotype was seen repeatedly, ten times or more. Libraries of TCR beta came from quantitative 5'-RACE with molecular barcodes. Each CDR3 protein is one row after TCRdb ran MiXCR on the 5' RACE reads. The repertoire includes 150,000 to 200,000 distinct CDR3 sequences, 9.5% to 13% of them detected once, and almost 30% sits in the top ten. This CDR3 region has 18 residues. Looked up from germline, CDR1 is MNHEY and CDR2 is SVGAGI. Between the trimmed V and J ends, which lost 2 bases and 0 bases, there was a span of 19 bases.

V and J are TRBV6-5 and TRBJ1-1; D unresolved. Sequencing was performed on blood, either unsorted or a sorted T cell fraction (not recorded which). The clonotype comes from a male donor with ankylosing spondylitis or in good health (not recorded which). The CDR3 is CASSYGGPGLRMNTEAFF. The CDR3 nucleotides read TGTGCCAGCAGTTACGGAGGGCCCGGCCTAAGAATGAACACTGAAGCTTTCTTT.